This T cell receptor (beta chain) was captured in a study of molecular identifiers for immune sequencing clone quantification. With listed TCR primers and previously described methods, bulk TCR libraries were prepared. TCRdb passed the PCR reads through MiXCR, listing each CDR3 protein once. The sample yields about 630,000 distinct CDR3 sequences, roughly 25% seen once. Concerning this clonotype: The antigen remains unidentified.

Looked up from germline, CDR1 is LGHNA and CDR2 is YSLEER. The CDR3 is 14 residues long. Losses at the gene ends were 0 bases for V and 11 bases for J; bases not matched to a gene: 9. Whole-study results and caveats: Identical TCR molecules that share a barcode could lead to an underestimation of highly expanded clone sizes.

Sorted naive CD8 T cells, about 17,000 to 1,000,000, were sequenced from 10%, 30% or 50% RNA. The specimen sequenced was naive CD8+ T cells from blood, with Jurkat cell RNA spiked in. Subset here: FACS-sorted CD8+CD4-CCR7+CD45RA+ naive T cells. The chain links TRBV4-3 to TRBJ2-7; 8 nucleotides agree with TRBD2. The origin of this receptor is a human donor in good health. Some libraries in this study had Jurkat cell RNA spiked in. DNA for the CDR3: TGCGCCAGCAGCCAAGATTACCGGGGGGGGGCGAAGTACTTC. Amino acids: CASSQDYRGGAKYF.